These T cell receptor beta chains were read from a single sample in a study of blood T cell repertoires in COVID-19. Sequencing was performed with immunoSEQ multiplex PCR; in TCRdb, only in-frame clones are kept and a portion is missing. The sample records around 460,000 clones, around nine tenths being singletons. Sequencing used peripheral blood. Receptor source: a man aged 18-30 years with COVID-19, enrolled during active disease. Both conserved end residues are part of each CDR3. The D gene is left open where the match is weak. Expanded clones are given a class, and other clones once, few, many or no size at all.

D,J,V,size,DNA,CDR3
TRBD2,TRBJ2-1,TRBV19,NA,TGTGCCAGTAGTATCGGACTAGCGGGGGATGAGCAGTTCTTC,CASSIGLAGDEQFF
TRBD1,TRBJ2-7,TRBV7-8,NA,TGTGCCAGCAGCTGGGGACAGGGGGCTCTCGAGCAGTACTTC,CASSWGQGALEQYF
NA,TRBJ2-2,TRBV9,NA,TGTGCCAGCAGCGTAACTGGCGGGGAGCTGTTTTTT,CASSVTGGELFF
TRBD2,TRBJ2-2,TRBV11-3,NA,TGTGCCAGCAGCTTAGGAGCGGGAGGGCCGGGGACCGGGGAGCTGTTTTTT,CASSLGAGGPGTGELFF
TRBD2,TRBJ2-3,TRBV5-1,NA,TGCGCCAGCAGCCCCACCCCCCTTCTAGCGGGGCGCACAGATACGCAGTATTTT,CASSPTPLLAGRTDTQYF
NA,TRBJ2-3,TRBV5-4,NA,TGTGCCAGCAGCAATCAGGGATCCGATACGCAGTATTTT,CASSNQGSDTQYF
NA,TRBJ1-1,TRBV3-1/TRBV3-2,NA,TGTGCCAGCAGCCAAAGGCGACAGGCTGAAGCTTTCTTT,CASSQRRQAEAFF
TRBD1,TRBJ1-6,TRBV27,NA,TGTGCCAGCAGGGGAAACGACAGGGTTAGTCCCCTCCACTTT,CASRGNDRVSPLHF
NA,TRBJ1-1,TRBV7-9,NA,TGTGCCAGCAGCAAGCCGTTGGCGGGAACTGAAGCTTTCTTT,CASSKPLAGTEAFF
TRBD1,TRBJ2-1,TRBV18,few,TGTGCCAGCTCACGGAGTTACAGGGGTTTTAATGAGCAGTTCTTC,CASSRSYRGFNEQFF
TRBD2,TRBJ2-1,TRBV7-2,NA,TGTGCCAGCAGCTTAACGGGGGGCTCCTACAATGAGCAGTTCTTC,CASSLTGGSYNEQFF
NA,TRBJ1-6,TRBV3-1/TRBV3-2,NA,TGTGCCAGCAGCCGCAGGGGATCGAATTCACCCCTCCACTTT,CASSRRGSNSPLHF
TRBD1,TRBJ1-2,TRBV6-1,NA,TGTGCCAGCAGTGAAAAGTGGGTGACAGGGGGAAATGGCTACACCTTC,CASSEKWVTGGNGYTF